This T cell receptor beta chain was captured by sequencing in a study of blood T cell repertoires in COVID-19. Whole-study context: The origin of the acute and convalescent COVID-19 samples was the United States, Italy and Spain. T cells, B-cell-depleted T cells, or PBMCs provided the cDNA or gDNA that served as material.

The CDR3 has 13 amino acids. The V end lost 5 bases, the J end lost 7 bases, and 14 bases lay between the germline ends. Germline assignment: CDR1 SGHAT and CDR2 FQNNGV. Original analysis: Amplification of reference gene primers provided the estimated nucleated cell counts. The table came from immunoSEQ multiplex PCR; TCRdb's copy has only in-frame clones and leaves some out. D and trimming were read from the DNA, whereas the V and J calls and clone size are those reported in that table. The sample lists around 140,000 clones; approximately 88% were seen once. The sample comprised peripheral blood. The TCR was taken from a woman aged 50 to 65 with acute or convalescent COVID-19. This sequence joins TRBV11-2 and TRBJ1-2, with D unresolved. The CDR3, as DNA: TGTGCCAGCAGCCCCGGCGGGGTGGGTGGCTACACCTTC. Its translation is CASSPGGVGGYTF.